This T cell receptor beta chain was profiled in a study of cytomegalovirus exposure and HLA in healthy donors. PCR was performed using 60 Vbeta and 13 Jbeta primers. The data were produced by immunoSEQ multiplex PCR, yet TCRdb's version contains in-frame clones alone and is incomplete. Seen here are under 150,000 clones, roughly 80% observed once, and the top ten hold over 2.5%. Germline CDR1 reads SGDLS; CDR2 reads YYNGEE. The CDR3 is 16 amino acids. V was clipped by 4 bases and J by 0 bases, with 14 bases between them. Sequenced sample: PBMCs. V is TRBV9 and J is TRBJ1-3, with D tentatively TRBD1 (6 bases). This receptor was identified in a male donor in good health and CMV-seronegative. The CDR3 DNA follows: TGTGCCAGCAGCCCAATGGACAGTCGCTCTGGAAACACCATATATTTT. Amino acid sequence: CASSPMDSRSGNTIYF. Filled out from reference TRBV9 and TRBJ1-3, the complete variable domain reads DSGVTQTPKHLITATGQRVTLRCSPRSGDLSVYWYQQSLDQGLQFLIQYYNGEERAKGNILERFSAQQFPDLHSELNLSSLELGDSALYFCASSPMDSRSGNTIYFGEGSWLTVV.